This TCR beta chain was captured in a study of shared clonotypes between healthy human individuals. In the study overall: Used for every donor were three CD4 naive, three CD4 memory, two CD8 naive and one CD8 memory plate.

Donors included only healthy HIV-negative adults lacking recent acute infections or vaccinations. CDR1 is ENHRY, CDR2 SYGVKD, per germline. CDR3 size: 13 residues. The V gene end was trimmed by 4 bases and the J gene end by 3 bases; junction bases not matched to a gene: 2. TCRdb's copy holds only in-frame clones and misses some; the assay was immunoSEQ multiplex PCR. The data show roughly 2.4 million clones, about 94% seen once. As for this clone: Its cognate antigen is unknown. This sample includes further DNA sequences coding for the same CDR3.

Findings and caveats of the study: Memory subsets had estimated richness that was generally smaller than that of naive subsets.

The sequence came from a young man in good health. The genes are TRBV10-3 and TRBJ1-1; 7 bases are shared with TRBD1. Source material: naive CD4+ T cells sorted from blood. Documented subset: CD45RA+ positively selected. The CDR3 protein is CAISGGTDTEAFF. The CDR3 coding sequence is TGTGCCATCAGTGGGGGGACAGACACTGAAGCTTTCTTT.